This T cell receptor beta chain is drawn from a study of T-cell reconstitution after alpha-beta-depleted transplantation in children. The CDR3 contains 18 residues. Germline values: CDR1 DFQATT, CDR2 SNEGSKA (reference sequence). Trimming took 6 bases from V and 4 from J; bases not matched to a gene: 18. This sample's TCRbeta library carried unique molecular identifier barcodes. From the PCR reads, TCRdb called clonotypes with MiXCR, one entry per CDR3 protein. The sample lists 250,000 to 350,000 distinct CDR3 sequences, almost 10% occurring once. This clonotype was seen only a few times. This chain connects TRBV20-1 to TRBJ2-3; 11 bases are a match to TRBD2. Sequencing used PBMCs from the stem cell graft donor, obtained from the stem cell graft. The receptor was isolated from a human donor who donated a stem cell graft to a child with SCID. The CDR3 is CSARNRLAGLHVADTQYF. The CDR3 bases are TGCAGTGCACGGAACAGACTAGCGGGGTTGCATGTCGCAGATACGCAGTATTTT.